This T cell receptor (beta chain) was retrieved from a study of T-cell memory formation after mild COVID-19. Overall study context: Across donors, TCR clusters were largely donor specific. Study-level results: While clones contracting from day 15 to 85 were balanced between CD4 and CD8, later expanders leaned CD4+.

This clonotype turned up a few times. What it recognizes is unknown. TCRalpha and TCRbeta libraries used 5'RACE with constant-segment primers and UMIs. TCRdb analysed the 5' RACE reads with MiXCR anew, one entry per CDR3 protein. The table has about 440,000 distinct CDR3 sequences, roughly 20% seen once. The ends were cut back, 2 bases at V and 1 base at J, with 12 bases in the middle. The CDR3 is made up of 15 amino acids. Germline CDR1 MNHEY, CDR2 SVGAGI. This sequence joins TRBV6-5 and TRBJ2-7; either TRBD1 or TRBD2 may supply D (5 bases each). The sample taken for sequencing was PBMCs or a T cell subset sorted from them (not recorded which). The clonotype originates from an adult woman who had mild COVID-19 (a few samples of this study predate the infection). Cell type and time point are not known. Here the CDR3 DNA reads TGTGCCAGCAGTTACGGCCGGGACGATTCCTACGAGCAGTACTTC. Amino acid sequence: CASSYGRDDSYEQYF.